This T cell receptor (beta chain) emerged from a study of control samples from healthy donors and cancer patients. TCRdb keeps only in-frame clones here, not all; method: immunoSEQ multiplex PCR. The table shows tens of thousands of clones, with around 80% occurring only once. Trimming removed 4 bases from V and 6 bases from J, with 12 bases in between. There are 14 residues in the CDR3. CDR1 and CDR2 from the germline V gene are SNHLY and FYNNEI. The sequencing input was blood. This sequence was found in a man between 65 and 85 years old in good health. The rearrangement links TRBV2 to TRBJ1-4; D is unresolved. The CDR3 bases are TGTGCCAGCAGTGGGTCTGCGGGTGATGAAAAACTGTTTTTT. Protein sequence: CASSGSAGDEKLFF.